The 8 T cell receptor beta chains given below trace back to one sample, sequenced in a study of T cells in Graves' hyperthyroidism and ophthalmopathy. Amplified regions were TCR beta CDR3 sequences from RNA transcripts. First-round RT-PCR targeting the TCR CDR3 was performed with the HTBI primer set. TCRdb called the multiplex PCR reads again in MiXCR, with one record for every CDR3 protein. The sample has more than 500,000 distinct CDR3 sequences; approximately 15% are singletons. Sequencing was performed on blood. The receptors originated from a woman aged 40 to 49 with Graves' hyperthyroidism.

This clonotype was recorded a few times. The chain is built from TRBV30 and TRBJ2-3; D gene uncertain. Germline CDR1 is GTSNPN and CDR2 is SVGIG (reference sequence). The V and J ends lost 3 bases and 0 bases respectively, with 10 bases between them. The length of the CDR3 is 14 residues. CDR3 region: CAWSYTVSTDTQYF. DNA for the CDR3: TGTGCCTGGAGCTATACAGTCAGCACAGATACGCAGTATTTT.

This clonotype showed up many times. V gene TRBV28 combines with J gene TRBJ1-2, with a tentative D call TRBD1 (5 bases). The germline V gene encodes CDR1 MDHEN and CDR2 SYDVKM. The CDR3 covers 12 residues. Deletions cut 7 bases from V and 4 bases from J, with 10 bases between. The CDR3 is CASNQGVYGYTF. CDR3 bases: TGTGCCAGCAATCAGGGCGTCTATGGCTACACCTTC.

The table lists this clonotype with many counts. CDR3 in amino acids: CASSRTGTGDYGYTF. CDR3 in DNA: TGCGCCAGCAGCAGAACCGGGACAGGGGACTATGGCTACACCTTC. The chain carries TRBV5-1 and TRBJ1-2; 10 nucleotides match TRBD1. The CDR3 contains 15 residues. Germline CDR1 SGHRS, CDR2 YFSETQ. After removal of 4 bases from V and 3 bases from J, the junction contained 6 bases not matched to a gene.

The sample holds a few counts of this clonotype. The V gene is TRBV27, the J gene TRBJ2-3; D may match TRBD1 or TRBD2 (5 bases each). The CDR3 sequence is 16 residues long. Germline V gives CDR1 MNHEY, CDR2 SMNVEV (reference sequence). V gave up 5 bases and J gave up 7 bases, with 22 bases separating them. CDR3 bases: TGTGCCAGCAGTGTCGCCACGGGACCAATCTTTAATACGCAGTATTTT. Encoded protein: CASSVATGPIFNTQYF.

This clonotype was counted many times. The J gene is TRBJ2-1, the V gene TRBV12-3 or TRBV12-4; 14 bases are shared with TRBD2. J was trimmed by 9 bases and V by 4 bases; bases with no gene match: 2. This CDR3 has 14 residues. The CDR3 loop is CASSWGTSGGEQFF. DNA for the CDR3: TGTGCCAGCAGTTGGGGGACTAGCGGGGGTGAGCAGTTCTTC.

V gene TRBV5-1 combines with J gene TRBJ2-2, with 8 nucleotides matching TRBD2. This CDR3 region has 17 residues. V was pared by 2 bases and J by 0 bases, with 6 bases of the junction left unmatched. Germline V CDR1 and CDR2: SGHRS, YFSETQ. The CDR3 DNA reads TGCGCCAGCAGCTTCGGGGGGGGCGGGACGAACACCGGGGAGCTGTTTTTT. Translating gives CASSFGGGGTNTGELFF.

This clonotype was detected many times. The genes are TRBV30 and TRBJ1-4; D not resolved. From germline, CDR1 is GTSNPN and CDR2 SVGIG (reference sequence). The V gene lost 4 bases and the J gene lost 7 bases, with 19 bases spanning the gap. This CDR3 has 15 amino acids. Here the CDR3 reads CAWIITGGRSEKLFF. For the CDR3, the DNA is TGTGCCTGGATTATAACCGGTGGGAGAAGTGAAAAACTGTTTTTT.

This clonotype was seen ten or more times. The chain recombines TRBV5-1 with TRBJ2-7; TRBD2 matches 11 bases. The germline CDR1 and CDR2 sequences are SGHRS and YFSETQ. Trimming at V came to 4 bases and at J to 3 bases, leaving 3 bases not matched to a gene. The CDR3 runs to 14 residues. The chain's CDR3 is CASSDTSGSYEQYF. CDR3 nucleotides: TGCGCCAGCAGCGATACTAGCGGGAGCTACGAGCAGTACTTC. Based on the CDR3 plus reference TRBV5-1 and TRBJ2-7, the full variable domain is KAGVTQTPRYLIKTRGQQVTLSCSPISGHRSVSWYQQTPGQGLQFLFEYFSETQRNKGNFPGRFSGRQFSNSRSEMNVSTLELGDSALYLCASSDTSGSYEQYFGPGTRLTVT.